The clone carrying this T cell receptor (beta chain) was counted ten times or more. Its antigen remains unidentified. This record comes from a study of T cells in Graves' hyperthyroidism and ophthalmopathy. General study findings and limits: Ophthalmopathy and stable hyperthyroidism were separated by a 13 V-J model.

The CDR3 is made up of 15 amino acids. CDR1 is MNHEY and CDR2 is SMNVEV in the germline V gene (reference sequence). Trimming pared 2 bases from V and 6 bases from J, leaving 14 bases between. Amplified regions were TCR beta CDR3 sequences from RNA transcripts. Primed by the HTBI set, a first-round RT-PCR was run on the TCR CDR3. TCRdb re-derived calls from the multiplex PCR reads in MiXCR, one entry per CDR3 protein. Of approximately 420,000 distinct CDR3 sequences in the sample, roughly an eighth were seen once. The study based diagnoses on clinical symptoms, serum thyroxine and TRAb, thyroid ultrasound and orbital computed tomography. Approximately 9.3 ml of fresh peripheral blood supplied the PBMCs.

This clonotype originated in a woman younger than 30 with Graves' hyperthyroidism. V gene TRBV27 combines with J gene TRBJ2-1; possibly TRBD1 for D (5 bases). The sample was blood. CDR3 sequence reads: CASSLGASLVNEQFF. The CDR3 nucleotides are TGTGCCAGCAGTTTAGGGGCTTCGTTGGTCAATGAGCAGTTCTTC.